A selection of T cell receptor beta chains follows, all from one sample in a study of blood T cells in healthy people across ages. Each CDR3 protein gets one entry after TCRdb re-called the 5' RACE reads with MiXCR. The sample contains around 500,000 distinct CDR3 sequences, about a quarter of which appear only once. These data also formed part of another study, on T cells of mothers and their children.

Sequencing used blood. These receptors all come from a boy younger than 10 in good health. Both conserved end residues are part of each CDR3. D genes are given only for firm matches. Part of the rows lack a size; the others show once, few, many or a class for expanded clones.

clone_size | j_call | v_call | d_call | cdr3_aa | cdr3_nt
- | TRBJ1-4 | TRBV27 | - | CASKRWGTNEKLFF | TGTGCCAGCAAACGTTGGGGGACTAATGAAAAACTGTTTTTT
few | TRBJ2-7 | TRBV20-1 | - | CSARSRTELREQYF | TGCAGTGCTAGATCAAGGACAGAACTCCGCGAGCAGTACTTC
- | TRBJ1-2 | TRBV7-9 | - | CASRSTRGQTRAFYGYTF | TGTGCCAGCAGGTCTACTCGCGGTCAGACCCGTGCCTTCTATGGCTACACCTTC
- | TRBJ1-1 | TRBV3-1 | - | CASSPEGVVNTEAFF | TGTGCCAGCAGCCCCGAGGGCGTCGTGAACACTGAAGCTTTCTTT
few | TRBJ2-5 | TRBV6-6 | - | CASSYHQQETQYF | TGTGCCAGCAGTTACCACCAGCAAGAGACCCAGTACTTC
- | TRBJ1-2 | TRBV24-1 | - | CATSDLTGSYGYTF | TGTGCCACCAGTGATTTGACAGGGAGCTATGGCTACACCTTC
many | TRBJ1-4 | TRBV7-2 | - | CASSLGPIRASEKLFF | TGTGCCAGCAGCTTAGGTCCGATAAGGGCTAGTGAAAAACTGTTTTTT
few | TRBJ2-7 | TRBV7-8 | - | CASSPLGEEQYF | TGTGCCAGCAGCCCCCTGGGGGAGGAGCAGTACTTC
- | TRBJ2-7 | TRBV12-3/TRBV12-4 | - | CASSFGPVNYEQYF | TGTGCCAGCAGTTTCGGGCCAGTTAACTACGAGCAGTACTTC
- | TRBJ2-7 | TRBV12-3/TRBV12-4 | - | CASSPIGSSYEQYF | TGTGCCAGCAGTCCCATAGGCTCCTCGTACGAGCAGTACTTC
- | TRBJ1-2 | TRBV29-1 | - | CSVPSGTLHGYTF | TGCAGCGTCCCCTCCGGGACGCTTCATGGCTACACCTTC
- | TRBJ1-5 | TRBV30 | - | CAWSTGAGQPQHF | TGTGCCTGGAGTACGGGGGCGGGCCAGCCCCAGCATTTT
- | TRBJ2-7 | TRBV6-5 | TRBD2 | CASSSGTSGDYEQYF | TGTGCCAGCAGTTCCGGGACTAGCGGGGACTACGAGCAGTACTTC
few | TRBJ2-4 | TRBV21-1 | - | CASSMDRHIQYF | TGTGCCAGCAGCATGGACCGGCACATTCAGTACTTC
- | TRBJ2-1 | TRBV4-3 | TRBD1 | CASAIKTGQPDNEQFF | TGCGCCAGCGCAATAAAGACGGGACAGCCTGACAATGAGCAGTTCTTC
- | TRBJ2-5 | TRBV18 | TRBD2 | CASSQTTSGSETQYF | TGTGCCAGCTCCCAAACGACTAGCGGATCAGAGACCCAGTACTTC
few | TRBJ2-7 | TRBV12-3/TRBV12-4 | - | CASSDQASEIYEQYF | TGTGCCAGCAGCGATCAAGCTAGCGAAATCTACGAGCAGTACTTC
- | TRBJ2-1 | TRBV28 | TRBD2 | CASSLGASGATPNDEQFF | TGTGCCAGCAGTTTAGGGGCTAGCGGAGCCACCCCGAACGATGAGCAGTTCTTC
- | TRBJ2-1 | TRBV6-2/TRBV6-3 | TRBD2 | CASSLLAAYNEQFF | TGTGCCAGCAGTTTACTAGCGGCCTACAATGAGCAGTTCTTC
- | TRBJ2-7 | TRBV6-5 | - | CASSYSPGGRKPYEQYF | TGTGCCAGCAGTTACTCCCCCGGGGGGCGAAAACCCTACGAGCAGTACTTC
few | TRBJ1-6 | TRBV27 | - | CASSYDGGGGGSPLHF | TGTGCCAGCAGTTACGACGGGGGGGGCGGGGGATCACCCCTCCACTTT
- | TRBJ1-2 | TRBV19 | - | CASSPRNYGYTF | TGTGCCAGCTCACCGAGAAACTATGGCTACACCTTC
once | TRBJ2-7 | TRBV5-1 | - | CASSDQGIEQYF | TGCGCCAGCAGCGACCAGGGGATTGAGCAGTACTTC